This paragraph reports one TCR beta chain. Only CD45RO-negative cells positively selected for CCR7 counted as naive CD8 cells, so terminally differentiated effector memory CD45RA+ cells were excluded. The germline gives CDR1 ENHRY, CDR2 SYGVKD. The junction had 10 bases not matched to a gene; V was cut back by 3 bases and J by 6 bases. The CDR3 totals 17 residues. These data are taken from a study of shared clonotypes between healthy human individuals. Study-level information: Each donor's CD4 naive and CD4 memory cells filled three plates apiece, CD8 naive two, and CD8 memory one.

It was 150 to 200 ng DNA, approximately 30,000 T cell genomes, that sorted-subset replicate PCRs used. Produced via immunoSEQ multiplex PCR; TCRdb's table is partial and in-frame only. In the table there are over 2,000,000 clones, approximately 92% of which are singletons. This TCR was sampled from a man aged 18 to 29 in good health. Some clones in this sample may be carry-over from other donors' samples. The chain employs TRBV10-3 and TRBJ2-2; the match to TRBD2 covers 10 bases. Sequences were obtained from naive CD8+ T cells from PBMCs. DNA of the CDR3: TGTGCCATCAGTGACCCATCCGGACTAGCGGTGGCCGGGGAGCTGTTTTTT. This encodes CAISDPSGLAVAGELFF.